Shown below are 19 T cell receptor beta chains from a single sample sequenced in a study of T cell responses to AZD1222 COVID-19 vaccine. Repertoires were generated with immunoSEQ multiplex PCR, while TCRdb's copy carries only in-frame clones and drops some. The data contain around 130,000 clones, 93% of them seen just once; the ten biggest clones take up 0.91%. Sequencing was performed on peripheral blood, taken on day 0 of AZD1222 vaccination. Receptors originate from an adult in good health.

This chain joins TRBV7-2 and TRBJ1-3; TRBD1 matches at 12 bases. This CDR3 is built from 19 residues. Germline CDR1 and CDR2: SGHTA and FQGNSA. Trimming took 2 bases from V and 0 from J; bases not matched to a gene: 8. CDR3 sequence reads: CASSLIGTGGLISGNTIYF. CDR3 in DNA: TGTGCCAGCAGCTTAATTGGGACAGGGGGCCTTATCTCTGGAAACACCATATATTTT.

This chain uses TRBV5-1 with TRBJ2-3; no definite D call. The CDR3 is 16 residues long. The germline V gene has CDR1 SGHRS and CDR2 YFSETQ. V was shortened by 2 bases and J by 3 bases, with 16 bases between the two germline ends. DNA for the CDR3: TGCGCCAGCAGCTTAGATGGGCCCTACCCGACAGATACGCAGTATTTT. Residues: CASSLDGPYPTDTQYF.

This chain links TRBV5-4 with TRBJ1-2, with D perhaps TRBD1 (5 bases). Germline V gene data show CDR1 as SGHNT and CDR2 as YYREEE (reference sequence). V shed 7 bases and J shed 4 bases, with 17 bases lying between them. The CDR3 runs 14 residues. In nucleotides, the CDR3 is TGTGCCAGCGCCCCTGGGAGGGGCAGCTATGGCTACACCTTC. It translates to CASAPGRGSYGYTF. Using reference TRBV5-4 and TRBJ1-2 for the parts outside the CDR3, the full variable domain is ETGVTQSPTHLIKTRGQQVTLRCSSQSGHNTVSWYQQALGQGPQFIFQYYREEENGRGNFPPRFSGLQFPNYSSELNVNALELDDSALYLCASAPGRGSYGYTFGSGTRLTVV.

This chain joins TRBV2 and TRBJ2-5; D gene uncertain. Germline loops: CDR1 SNHLY, CDR2 FYNNEI. The CDR3 spans 13 residues. Trimming took 6 bases from V and 0 from J, leaving 8 bases between them. CDR3 loop: CASRMGYQETQYF. CDR3 nucleotide sequence: TGTGCCAGCAGGATGGGCTACCAAGAGACCCAGTACTTC.

This clone was seen a single time. The chain joins TRBV6-5 to TRBJ2-2; no reliable D call. Germline V gene sequence: CDR1 MNHEY, CDR2 SVGAGI. The CDR3 is made up of 13 amino acids. Trimming took 8 bases from V and 4 from J, leaving 11 bases between them. CDR3 DNA sequence: TGTGCCAGCGACGAGGTTTTCACCGGGGAGCTGTTTTTT. This gives the protein CASDEVFTGELFF.

V usage is TRBV12-3 or TRBV12-4 and J usage is TRBJ1-4; D is undetermined. The CDR3 length is 13 residues. Trimming took off 6 bases at V and 12 bases at J, with 17 bases between the two ends. The CDR3 DNA reads TGTGCCAGCAGCCCCGGCGGAAGGGTTGAACTGTTTTTT. Translation gives CASSPGGRVELFF.

This clone was observed once. The chain employs TRBV5-6 and TRBJ2-5; D gene ambiguous. The germline gives CDR1 SGHDT, CDR2 YYEEEE. This CDR3 is built from 16 residues. V was trimmed by 1 base and J by 4 bases, leaving 17 bases between them. CDR3 residues: CASSLSGVTLVETQYF. The CDR3 DNA is TGTGCCAGCAGCTTGAGTGGTGTAACCCTGGTAGAGACCCAGTACTTC.

The rearrangement links TRBV19 to TRBJ1-5; unclear D gene. Trimming pared 3 bases from V and 1 base from J, leaving 13 bases between. The CDR3 is 16 residues long. Germline CDR1 and CDR2: LNHDA and SQIVND (reference sequence). The DNA of the CDR3 is TGTGCCAGTAGTATCTATGGGCACGGAAGCAATCAGCCCCAGCATTTT. Protein product: CASSIYGHGSNQPQHF.

The chain joins TRBV6-6 to TRBJ1-5; D unclear. CDR1 and CDR2 from the germline V gene are MNHNY and SVGAGI (reference sequence). This CDR3 is 16 amino acids long. Trimming cost V 0 bases and J 6 bases, with 15 bases left between them. CDR3 in amino acids: CASSYSIGQPLQPQHF. The CDR3 DNA reads TGTGCCAGCAGTTACTCTATCGGCCAGCCCCTTCAGCCCCAGCATTTT.

This sequence joins TRBV19 and TRBJ1-2; D may be TRBD1 (6 bases). The length of the CDR3 is 18 residues. Trimming cost V 7 bases and J 0 bases, with 24 bases left between them. Germline V gene data show CDR1 as LNHDA and CDR2 as SQIVND (reference sequence). CDR3 nucleotide sequence: TGTGCCAGTAAGGTACGGGGAACAGGGATCCTGGCTAACTATGGCTACACCTTC. It is translated as CASKVRGTGILANYGYTF. Together with reference TRBV19 and TRBJ1-2, the CDR3 gives the full variable domain: DGGITQSPKYLFRKEGQNVTLSCEQNLNHDAMYWYRQDPGQGLRLIYYSQIVNDFQKGDIAEGYSVSREKKESFPLTVTSAQKNPTAFYLCASKVRGTGILANYGYTFGSGTRLTVV.

The gene calls are TRBV5-1 and TRBJ1-2, with TRBD1 matching 10 bases. Per the germline V gene, CDR1 is SGHRS and CDR2 is YFSETQ. Trimming cost V 3 bases and J 2 bases; bases outside gene matches: 4. The CDR3 has 15 residues. Here the CDR3 DNA reads TGCGCCAGCAGCTGGGGACAGGGGAAGAACTATGGCTACACCTTC. It specifies CASSWGQGKNYGYTF.

This chain uses TRBV4-1 with TRBJ1-1; 9 bases line up with TRBD1. This CDR3 has 16 residues. Trimming cost V 1 base and J 10 bases; bases outside gene matches: 13. Germline V gene data show CDR1 as MGHRA and CDR2 as YSYEKL. The CDR3 spells CASSQVGTGKAAGAFF. The CDR3 nucleotides read TGCGCCAGCAGCCAAGTTGGGACAGGGAAAGCGGCTGGAGCTTTCTTT.

The V gene is TRBV4-1, the J gene TRBJ2-2, with D maybe TRBD1 (6 bases). CDR1 and CDR2 (germline): MGHRA, YSYEKL. The CDR3 has 15 residues. V lost 1 base to trimming and J lost 6 bases, with 12 bases between them. The CDR3 loop is CASSQGGGSSGELFF. Written as DNA, the CDR3 is TGCGCCAGCAGCCAAGGTGGGGGCTCCTCCGGGGAGCTGTTTTTT.

This clone has a handful of counts. The V gene is TRBV11-2, the J gene TRBJ1-4; D remains ambiguous. Germline CDR1 SGHAT, CDR2 FQNNGV. Trimming cost V 4 bases and J 4 bases, with 16 bases left between them. The CDR3 is 16 amino acids. As DNA, the CDR3 is TGTGCCAGCAGCTCGACGGTTGGACGGATTAATGAAAAACTGTTTTTT. The encoded protein is CASSSTVGRINEKLFF.

Of note for this clone: Germline and junction disagree at one end, which may indicate a read error. The gene calls are TRBV24-1 and TRBJ2-1, with 8 bases matching TRBD1. Germline V gene lookup returns CDR1 KGHDR and CDR2 SFDVKD. The CDR3 is made up of 16 amino acids. CDR3 in amino acids: CATSGAGTTGVNEQFF. The CDR3 bases are TGTGCCACGAGTGGAGCCGGGACGACAGGGGTAAATGAGCAGTTCTTC.

The chain combines TRBV18 with TRBJ1-3; weak D call: TRBD1 (6 bases). Germline CDR1 reads KGHSH; CDR2 reads LQKENI. Trimming stripped 4 bases from V and 4 bases from J, with 17 bases between. This CDR3 has 16 amino acids. CDR3 loop: CASSLLGRGNGNTIYF. Written as DNA, the CDR3 is TGTGCCAGCTCACTATTGGGCAGGGGCAACGGAAACACCATATATTTT. Combining the CDR3 with reference TRBV18 and TRBJ1-3 gives the whole variable domain NAGVMQNPRHLVRRRGQEARLRCSPMKGHSHVYWYRQLPEEGLKFMVYLQKENIIDESGMPKERFSAEFPKEGPSILRIQQVVRGDSAAYFCASSLLGRGNGNTIYFGEGSWLTVV.

This clone appeared a few times. This chain uses TRBV3-1 (or the pseudogene TRBV3-2) with TRBJ2-2, with 12 bases fitting TRBD1. The CDR3 covers 15 residues. CDR1 is LGHDT and CDR2 is YNNKEL in the germline V gene (reference sequence). Germline trimming cut 10 bases from V and 7 bases from J; bases unmatched to any gene: 10. The CDR3 region has the DNA TGTGCCACCCGACCGGGACAGGGGGCGGTCGGGGAGCTGTTTTTT. Amino acid sequence: CATRPGQGAVGELFF.

V is TRBV11-3 and J is TRBJ2-2, with 8 positions matching TRBD1. Germline V gene data show CDR1 as SGHNT and CDR2 as YENEEA. The CDR3 length is 14 residues. The trim removed 10 bases at V and 6 bases at J, leaving 10 bases unmatched. The CDR3 here is CATSGQARAGELFF. The DNA of the CDR3 is TGTGCCACATCGGGACAGGCAAGGGCCGGGGAGCTGTTTTTT.

The rearrangement joins TRBV4-1 to TRBJ1-5, with D tentatively TRBD1 (6 bases). The germline gives CDR1 MGHRA, CDR2 YSYEKL. The CDR3 is made up of 15 amino acids. V was pared by 1 base and J by 2 bases, with 9 bases between. Here the CDR3 DNA reads TGCGCCAGCAGCCAAGGGGGGCCGGGCAATCAGCCCCAGCATTTT. Its translation is CASSQGGPGNQPQHF.